One and the same sample provided the 27 T cell receptor beta chains below, sequenced in a study of T cells after yellow fever vaccination. MiXCR was run by TCRdb on the 5' RACE reads, yielding one entry per CDR3 protein. The sample holds 320,000 or so distinct CDR3 sequences, about 8.3% seen once. The sequenced sample was PBMCs, obtained more than 35 days after the first yellow fever vaccination. The receptors derive from a young man who received the YFV17D yellow fever vaccine.

The chain is built from TRBV7-7 and TRBJ2-5, with D tentatively TRBD2 (6 bases). The CDR3 contains 15 residues. Germline assignment: CDR1 SSHAT and CDR2 FNYEAQ (reference sequence). V lost 1 base and J lost 5, with 14 bases in between. The CDR3 sequence: CASSLDPSVTETQYF. Written as DNA, the CDR3 is TGTGCCAGCAGCTTAGACCCTAGCGTTACGGAGACCCAGTACTTC.

A few counts support this clonotype. The chain links TRBV7-3 to TRBJ2-5; 8 bases are shared with TRBD1. Germline loops: CDR1 SGHTA, CDR2 FQGTGA. The V gene end was trimmed by 2 bases and the J gene end by 5 bases; junction bases not matched to a gene: 7. The CDR3 sequence is 15 residues long. In DNA form, the CDR3 reads TGTGCCAGCAGCTTATCCGCGACAGGGGTCGAGACCCAGTACTTC. It yields the protein CASSLSATGVETQYF.

V is TRBV4-3 and J is TRBJ2-5, with D hard to call. This CDR3 region has 16 residues. Germline loops: CDR1 LGHNA, CDR2 YSLEER. Deletions cut 0 bases from V and 1 base from J, with 12 bases between. The chain's CDR3 is CASSQDPIVAQETQYF. For the CDR3, the DNA is TGCGCCAGCAGCCAAGACCCAATCGTCGCCCAAGAGACCCAGTACTTC.

This clonotype was counted a few times. The rearrangement links TRBV29-1 to TRBJ2-1, with D possibly called TRBD1 or TRBD2 (7 bases each). The V end lost 4 bases, the J end lost 6 bases, and 25 bases lay between the germline ends. Germline assignment: CDR1 SQVTM and CDR2 ANQGSEA. This CDR3 has 17 residues. This CDR3 is CSVAGGRVGRTPNEQFF. CDR3 bases: TGCAGCGTTGCAGGGGGGAGGGTTGGCAGGACCCCCAATGAGCAGTTCTTC.

This clonotype has just a few counts. The gene calls are TRBV7-2 and TRBJ2-1; D might be TRBD2 (6 bases). With 0 bases removed from V and 2 bases from J, the gap between germline ends came to 11 bases. The CDR3 is made up of 16 amino acids. CDR1 SGHTA and CDR2 FQGNSA come from the germline V gene. The CDR3 DNA reads as TGTGCCAGCAGCTTAGCGCGGGACGCCGCCTACAATGAGCAGTTCTTC. Amino acids: CASSLARDAAYNEQFF.

The chain is built from TRBV5-1 and TRBJ2-3; D remains unclear. The CDR3 totals 14 residues. V gave up 3 bases and J gave up 6 bases, with 14 bases separating them. Germline V gene data show CDR1 as SGHRS and CDR2 as YFSETQ. CDR3 region: CASSSRHPKDTQYF. In DNA form, the CDR3 reads TGCGCCAGCAGCTCACGACACCCTAAGGATACGCAGTATTTT.

The sample holds many counts of this clonotype. V usage is TRBV5-1 and J usage is TRBJ2-2; D remains ambiguous. Germline-derived CDR1 and CDR2 are SGHRS and YFSETQ. The CDR3 is 14 amino acids. V was pared by 0 bases and J by 1 base, with 4 bases between. CDR3 DNA: TGCGCCAGCAGCTTGGATCAGAACACCGGGGAGCTGTTTTTT. Its translation: CASSLDQNTGELFF.

V gene TRBV10-3 combines with J gene TRBJ2-7; D gene ambiguous. V was cut by 6 bases and J by 0 bases, with 12 bases left in between. CDR3 size: 14 residues. Germline V gives CDR1 ENHRY, CDR2 SYGVKD. CDR3 nucleotides: TGTGCCATCAGGCCAGATACGAGCTCCTACGAGCAGTACTTC. Amino acids: CAIRPDTSSYEQYF.

This clonotype was observed many times. Mismatch with germline at one junction end may stem from a read error. This chain joins TRBV7-2 and TRBJ2-4; D perhaps matches TRBD1 (5 bases). CDR3 length equals 13 residues. Germline V CDR1 and CDR2: SGHTA, FQGNSA. The CDR3 DNA is TGTGCCAGCAGCTTAGGGACCGACAGTTTCCTTGACTTC. It translates to CASSLGTDSFLDF. Together with reference TRBV7-2 and TRBJ2-4, the CDR3 gives the full variable domain: GAGVSQSPSNKVTEKGKDVELRCDPISGHTALYWYRQSLGQGLEFLIYFQGNSAPDKSGLPSDRFSAERTGGSVSTLTIQRTQQEDSAVYLCASSLGTDSFLDFGAGTRLSVL.

V and J are TRBV6-5 and TRBJ1-5; 7 nucleotides align to TRBD1. The CDR3 sequence is 14 residues long. Germline lookup yields CDR1 MNHEY and CDR2 SVGAGI. V shed 4 bases and J 6 bases; nucleotides not matched to a gene: 6. The CDR3: CASSFWDSAQPQHF. CDR3 nucleotides: TGTGCCAGCAGTTTCTGGGACAGCGCTCAGCCCCAGCATTTT.

This clonotype has a handful of counts. The chain couples TRBV6-1 to TRBJ2-4, with D possibly being TRBD2 (5 bases). CDR3 length equals 13 residues. In germline, CDR1 is MNHNS, CDR2 SASEGT. V dropped 5 bases and J dropped 8 bases, with 13 bases sitting between them. The CDR3 DNA follows: TGTGCCAGCAGTCGCCAACCCGGGGACATTCAGTACTTC. Translated: CASSRQPGDIQYF.

This clonotype has a handful of counts. The rearrangement links TRBV27 to TRBJ2-3; no clear D gene. V lost 0 bases to trimming and J lost 0 bases, with 10 bases between them. CDR1 is MNHEY and CDR2 is SMNVEV in the germline V gene (reference sequence). The CDR3 is 16 residues long. The CDR3 DNA sequence: TGTGCCAGCAGTTTATCTCCTATAACTAGCACAGATACGCAGTATTTT. Its translation: CASSLSPITSTDTQYF.

This clonotype was counted only a few times. The chain is built from TRBV7-2 and TRBJ2-5; the D is unclear. V gave up 11 bases and J gave up 5 bases, with 9 bases separating them. The CDR3 totals 10 residues. In germline, CDR1 is SGHTA, CDR2 FQGNSA. The CDR3 loop is CAGSRETQYF. The CDR3 DNA sequence: TGTGCCGGGTCAAGGGAGACCCAGTACTTC.

This clonotype appeared a few times. V is TRBV20-1 and J is TRBJ2-5; TRBD1 or TRBD2 may be the D gene (5 bases each). The CDR3 runs 13 residues. The V gene's germline CDR1 is DFQATT and CDR2 SNEGSKA (reference sequence). Trimming removed 6 bases from V and 6 bases from J, with 17 bases in between. As DNA, the CDR3 is TGCAGTGCCGAGGAAATCAGGGAGAAGACCCAGTACTTC. The encoded protein is CSAEEIREKTQYF.

The J gene is TRBJ1-2, the V gene TRBV18; perhaps TRBD1 as D (5 bases). This CDR3 region has 14 residues. V gave up 2 bases and J gave up 1 base, with 8 bases separating them. CDR1 KGHSH and CDR2 LQKENI come from the germline V gene. CDR3 sequence: CASSPGAINYGYTF. The CDR3 region has the DNA TGTGCCAGCTCACCAGGGGCCATTAACTATGGCTACACCTTC. Full variable domain (rest looked up from reference TRBV18 and TRBJ1-2): NAGVMQNPRHLVRRRGQEARLRCSPMKGHSHVYWYRQLPEEGLKFMVYLQKENIIDESGMPKERFSAEFPKEGPSILRIQQVVRGDSAAYFCASSPGAINYGYTFGSGTRLTVV.

This clonotype was counted many times. V and J are TRBV5-1 and TRBJ1-2; D may be TRBD1 (5 bases). The CDR3 loop spans 13 amino acids. Germline V gives CDR1 SGHRS, CDR2 YFSETQ. V lost 0 bases and J 2 bases, leaving 5 bases between the germline ends. The CDR3 DNA sequence: TGCGCCAGCAGCTTGGACAGGAACTATGGCTACACCTTC. Its translation: CASSLDRNYGYTF.

This clonotype has a handful of counts. The chain joins TRBV9 to TRBJ2-7; no clear D. The CDR3 covers 12 residues. Per germline, CDR1 SGDLS and CDR2 YYNGEE. The V gene lost 0 bases and the J gene lost 6 bases, with 7 bases spanning the gap. CDR3 DNA: TGTGCCAGCAGCGTAGCTTTGGGCGAGCAGTACTTC. Translating gives CASSVALGEQYF.

The gene calls are TRBV7-2 and TRBJ1-6; TRBD1 is a possible D gene (5 bases). Trimming took 5 bases from V and 8 from J, leaving 7 bases between them. CDR3 length: 12 residues. Germline CDR1 and CDR2: SGHTA and FQGNSA. CDR3 sequence: CASSRQYSPLHF. In nucleotides, the CDR3 is TGTGCCAGCAGCAGACAGTATTCACCCCTCCACTTT.

This chain's CDR3 is CASSPEGAVVSPLHF. In nucleotides, the CDR3 is TGTGCCAGCAGCCCCGAGGGGGCAGTGGTTTCACCCCTCCACTTT. This chain joins TRBV3-1 and TRBJ1-6, with 7 nucleotides matching TRBD1. Germline-derived CDR1 and CDR2 are LGHDT and YNNKEL (reference sequence). With 4 bases clipped from V and 9 bases from J, the junction kept 9 bases outside the gene matches. The length of the CDR3 is 15 residues.

This clonotype was seen only a few times. The J gene is TRBJ2-3, the V gene TRBV27; D gene unclear. From germline, CDR1 is MNHEY and CDR2 SMNVEV (reference sequence). The CDR3 runs to 14 residues. Trimming left V 5 bases short and J 2 bases short, with 11 bases between. The CDR3 DNA is TGTGCCAGCAGTGTGAGTCCTAACACAGATACGCAGTATTTT. Encoded protein: CASSVSPNTDTQYF.

This clonotype was recorded many times. The chain combines TRBV7-8 with TRBJ2-5, with TRBD2 matching 11 bases. Germline-derived CDR1 and CDR2 are SGHVS and FQNEAQ. With V trimmed by 3 bases and J by 3 bases, 0 bases remained unmatched. This CDR3 is 14 amino acids long. Here the CDR3 reads CASSLTSGEETQYF. The CDR3 nucleotides are TGTGCCAGCAGCTTGACTAGCGGGGAAGAGACCCAGTACTTC.

This clonotype was seen a handful of times. The rearrangement links TRBV4-2 to TRBJ1-2; D ambiguous. The V and J ends lost 0 bases and 3 bases respectively, with 5 bases between them. The germline V gene encodes CDR1 LGHNA and CDR2 YNFKEQ. This CDR3 has 13 residues. The DNA of the CDR3 is TGTGCCAGCAGCCAAGATCCTGACTATGGCTACACCTTC. Its translation is CASSQDPDYGYTF.

This clonotype has just a few counts. The V call is TRBV9, the J call TRBJ2-5; D unresolved. V was pared by 2 bases and J by 4 bases, with 12 bases between. The CDR3 totals 14 residues. Germline assignment: CDR1 SGDLS and CDR2 YYNGEE. The CDR3 DNA is TGTGCCAGCAGCGTCCAGGTCGGGCGAGAGACCCAGTACTTC. Protein sequence: CASSVQVGRETQYF.

About this clonotype itself: This is likely a read error, given that the CDR3 carries no conserved phenylalanine or tryptophan at its end. The chain couples TRBV5-1 to TRBJ2-7, with no clear D. CDR1 and CDR2 (germline): SGHRS, YFSETQ. The CDR3 runs to 13 residues. The germline V and J ends were trimmed by 6 bases and 0 bases, with 10 bases remaining between them. CDR3 sequence reads: CASTRGDSYEQYS. In DNA, the CDR3 is TGCGCCAGCACCCGCGGAGACTCCTACGAGCAGTACTCC.

This clonotype was detected only a few times. The chain couples TRBV7-2 to TRBJ2-1, with a tentative D call TRBD1 (6 bases). The V end lost 3 bases, the J end lost 1 base, and 10 bases lay between the germline ends. The CDR3 has 15 residues. The germline gives CDR1 SGHTA, CDR2 FQGNSA. Here the CDR3 reads CASSLGATSYNEQFF. CDR3 bases: TGTGCCAGCAGCTTGGGGGCCACTTCCTACAATGAGCAGTTCTTC.

This clonotype was counted between two and nine times. This chain links TRBV3-1 with TRBJ2-1, with 14 bases aligning to TRBD2. The germline gives CDR1 LGHDT, CDR2 YNNKEL (reference sequence). Trimming removed 3 bases from V and 7 bases from J; junction bases left unmatched: 8. This CDR3 has 17 residues. The CDR3 DNA follows: TGTGCCAGCAGCCATGCCCTGACTAGCGGGGGGGAGAATGAGCAGTTCTTC. This encodes CASSHALTSGGENEQFF.

This clonotype was detected a few times. The chain combines TRBV30 with TRBJ1-2, with D perhaps TRBD1 (5 bases). The CDR3 loop spans 12 amino acids. Germline V CDR1 and CDR2: GTSNPN, SVGIG (reference sequence). Trimming stripped 2 bases from V and 8 bases from J, with 12 bases between. The CDR3 sequence: CAWSFGGGGYTF. DNA for the CDR3: TGTGCCTGGAGTTTCGGTGGGGGGGGCTACACCTTC.